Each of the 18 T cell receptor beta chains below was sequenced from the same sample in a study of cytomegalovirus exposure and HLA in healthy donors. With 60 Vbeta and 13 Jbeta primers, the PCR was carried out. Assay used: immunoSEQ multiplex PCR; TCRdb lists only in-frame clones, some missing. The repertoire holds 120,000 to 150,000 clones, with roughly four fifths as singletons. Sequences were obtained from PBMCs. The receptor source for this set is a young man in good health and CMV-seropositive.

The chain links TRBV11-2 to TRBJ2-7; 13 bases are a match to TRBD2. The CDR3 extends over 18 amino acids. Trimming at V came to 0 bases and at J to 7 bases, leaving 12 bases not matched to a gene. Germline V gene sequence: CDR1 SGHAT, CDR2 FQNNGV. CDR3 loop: CASSLDSGLAGVAKEQYF. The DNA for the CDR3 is TGTGCCAGCAGCTTAGATAGCGGACTAGCGGGAGTGGCGAAGGAGCAGTACTTC.

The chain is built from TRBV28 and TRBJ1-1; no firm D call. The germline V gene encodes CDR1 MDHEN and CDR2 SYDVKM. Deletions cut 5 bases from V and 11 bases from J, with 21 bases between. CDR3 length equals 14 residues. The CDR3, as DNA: TGTGCCAGCAGTCGGGGTTCGTTCGGGTCATTTGCTTTCTTT. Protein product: CASSRGSFGSFAFF.

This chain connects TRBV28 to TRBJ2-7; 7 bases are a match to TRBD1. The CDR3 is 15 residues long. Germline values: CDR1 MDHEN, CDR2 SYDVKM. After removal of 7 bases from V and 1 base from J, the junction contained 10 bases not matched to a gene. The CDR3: CASTPGWDRSYEQYF. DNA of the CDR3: TGTGCCAGCACCCCTGGGTGGGACAGATCCTACGAGCAGTACTTC.

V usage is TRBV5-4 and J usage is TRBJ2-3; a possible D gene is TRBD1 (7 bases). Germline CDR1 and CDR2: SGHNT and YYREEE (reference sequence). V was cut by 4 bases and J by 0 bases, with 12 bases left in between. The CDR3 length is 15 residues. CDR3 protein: CASSGGTDSTDTQYF. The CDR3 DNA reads TGTGCCAGCAGCGGCGGGACAGACAGCACAGATACGCAGTATTTT.

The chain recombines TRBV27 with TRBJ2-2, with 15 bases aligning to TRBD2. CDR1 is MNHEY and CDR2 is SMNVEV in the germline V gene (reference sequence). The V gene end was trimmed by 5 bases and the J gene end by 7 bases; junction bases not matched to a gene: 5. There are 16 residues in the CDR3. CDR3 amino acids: CASSNRTSGRGGELFF. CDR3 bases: TGTGCCAGCAGTAACCGGACTAGCGGGAGGGGCGGGGAGCTGTTTTTT.

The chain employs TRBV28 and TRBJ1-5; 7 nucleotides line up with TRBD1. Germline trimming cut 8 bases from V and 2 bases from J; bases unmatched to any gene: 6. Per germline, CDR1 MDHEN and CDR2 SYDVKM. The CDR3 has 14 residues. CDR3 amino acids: CASLTGVRNQPQHF. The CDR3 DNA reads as TGTGCCAGCCTAACAGGGGTTCGCAATCAGCCCCAGCATTTT.

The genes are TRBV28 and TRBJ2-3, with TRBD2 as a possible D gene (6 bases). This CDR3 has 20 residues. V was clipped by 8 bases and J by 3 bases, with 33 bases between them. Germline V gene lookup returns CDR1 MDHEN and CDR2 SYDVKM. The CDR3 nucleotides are TGTGCCAGCTCAACTTTTTACCCCTCTACGCGGCGGGAAGGTACAGATACGCAGTATTTT. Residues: CASSTFYPSTRREGTDTQYF.

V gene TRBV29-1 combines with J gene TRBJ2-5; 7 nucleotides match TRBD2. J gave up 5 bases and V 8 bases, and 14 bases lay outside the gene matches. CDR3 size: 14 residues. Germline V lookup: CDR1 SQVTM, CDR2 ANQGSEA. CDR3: CSTDGGSKWETQYF. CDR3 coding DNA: TGCAGCACCGATGGCGGGAGTAAGTGGGAGACCCAGTACTTC.

In nucleotides, the CDR3 is TGTGCCAGCAGCCCCCGGACTGTACGGTACCAAGAGACCCAGTACTTC. It yields the protein CASSPRTVRYQETQYF. The gene calls are TRBV7-9 and TRBJ2-5; TRBD2 is a possible D gene (5 bases). Germline assignment: CDR1 SEHNR and CDR2 FQNEAQ (reference sequence). Trimming left V 5 bases short and J 0 bases short, with 16 bases between. The CDR3 has 16 amino acids.

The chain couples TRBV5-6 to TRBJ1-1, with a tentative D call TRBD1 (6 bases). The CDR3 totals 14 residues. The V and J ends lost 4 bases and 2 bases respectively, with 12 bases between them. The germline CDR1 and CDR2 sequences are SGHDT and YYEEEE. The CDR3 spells CASSQRTDNTEAFF. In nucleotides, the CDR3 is TGTGCCAGCAGCCAAAGGACAGACAACACTGAAGCTTTCTTT.

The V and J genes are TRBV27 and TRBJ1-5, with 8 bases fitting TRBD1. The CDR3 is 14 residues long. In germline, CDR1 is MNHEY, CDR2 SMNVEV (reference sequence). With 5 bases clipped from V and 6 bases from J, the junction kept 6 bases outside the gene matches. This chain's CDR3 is CASSPDRATQPQHF. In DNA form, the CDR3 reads TGTGCCAGCAGTCCGGACAGGGCGACTCAGCCCCAGCATTTT.

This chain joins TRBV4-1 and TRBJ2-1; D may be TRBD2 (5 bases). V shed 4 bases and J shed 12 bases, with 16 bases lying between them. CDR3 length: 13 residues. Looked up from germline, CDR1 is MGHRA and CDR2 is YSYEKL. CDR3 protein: CASSRPPGLVQFF. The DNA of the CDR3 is TGCGCCAGCAGCCGGCCCCCTGGACTGGTGCAGTTCTTC.

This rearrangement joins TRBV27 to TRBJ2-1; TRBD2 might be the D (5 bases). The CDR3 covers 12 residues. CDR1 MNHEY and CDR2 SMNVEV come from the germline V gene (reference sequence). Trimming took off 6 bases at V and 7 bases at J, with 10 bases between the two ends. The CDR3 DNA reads TGTGCCAGCAGGGTCCCGGGGAATGAGCAGTTCTTC. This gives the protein CASRVPGNEQFF.

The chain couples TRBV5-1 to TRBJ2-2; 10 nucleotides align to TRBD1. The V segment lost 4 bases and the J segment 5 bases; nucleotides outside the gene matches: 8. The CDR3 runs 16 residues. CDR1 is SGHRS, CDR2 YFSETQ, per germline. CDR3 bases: TGCGCCAGCAGCCTATGGGACAGGGGCACGACCGGGGAGCTGTTTTTT. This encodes CASSLWDRGTTGELFF.

Written as DNA, the CDR3 is TGCGCCAGCGTACTACTTCCGGAGGGGGGGAATGAGCAGTTCTTC. This sequence encodes CASVLLPEGGNEQFF. The rearrangement links TRBV5-1 to TRBJ2-1; the D gene is possibly TRBD2 (7 bases). The CDR3 has 15 amino acids. The V and J ends lost 7 bases and 7 bases respectively, with 21 bases between them. Looked up from germline, CDR1 is SGHRS and CDR2 is YFSETQ. The full variable domain, completed using reference TRBV5-1 and TRBJ2-1, is KAGVTQTPRYLIKTRGQQVTLSCSPISGHRSVSWYQQTPGQGLQFLFEYFSETQRNKGNFPGRFSGRQFSNSRSEMNVSTLELGDSALYLCASVLLPEGGNEQFFGPGTRLTVL.

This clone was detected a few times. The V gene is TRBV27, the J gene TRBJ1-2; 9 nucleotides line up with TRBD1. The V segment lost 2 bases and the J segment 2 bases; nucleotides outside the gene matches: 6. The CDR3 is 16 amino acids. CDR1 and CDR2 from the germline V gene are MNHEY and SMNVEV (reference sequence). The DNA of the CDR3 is TGTGCCAGCAGTTTAAGGTGGGACAGGGTGAACTATGGCTACACCTTC. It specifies CASSLRWDRVNYGYTF.

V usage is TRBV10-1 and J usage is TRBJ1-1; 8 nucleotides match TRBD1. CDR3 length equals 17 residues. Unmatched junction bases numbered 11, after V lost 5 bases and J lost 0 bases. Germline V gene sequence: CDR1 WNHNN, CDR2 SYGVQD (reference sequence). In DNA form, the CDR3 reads TGCGCCAGCAGTCGGGCCGGAGCAGGGGGCATGAACACTGAAGCTTTCTTT. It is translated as CASSRAGAGGMNTEAFF.

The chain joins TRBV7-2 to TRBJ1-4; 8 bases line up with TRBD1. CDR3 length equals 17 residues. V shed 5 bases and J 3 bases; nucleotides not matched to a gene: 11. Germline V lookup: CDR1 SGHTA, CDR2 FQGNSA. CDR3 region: CASSLTGALGSNEKLFF. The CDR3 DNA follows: TGTGCCAGCAGCCTGACAGGGGCGCTCGGTTCTAATGAAAAACTGTTTTTT.